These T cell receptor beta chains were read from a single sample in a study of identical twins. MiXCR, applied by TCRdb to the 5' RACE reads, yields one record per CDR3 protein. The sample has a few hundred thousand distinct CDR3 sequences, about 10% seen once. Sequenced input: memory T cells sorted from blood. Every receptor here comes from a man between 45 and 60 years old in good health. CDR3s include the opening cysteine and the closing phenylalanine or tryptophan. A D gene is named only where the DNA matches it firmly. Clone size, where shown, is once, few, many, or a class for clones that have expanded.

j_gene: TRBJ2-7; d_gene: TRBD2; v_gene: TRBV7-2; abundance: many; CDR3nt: TGTGCCAGCAGCTTTGGTGGCGGGGGAGGCTCCTACGAGCAGTACTTC; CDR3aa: CASSFGGGGGSYEQYF
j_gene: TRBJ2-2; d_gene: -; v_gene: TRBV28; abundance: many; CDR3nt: TGTGCCAGCAGCCCACCCGGCCCCACCGGGGAGCTGTTTTTT; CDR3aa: CASSPPGPTGELFF
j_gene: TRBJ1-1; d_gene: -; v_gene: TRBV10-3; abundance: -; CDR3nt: TGTGCCATCAGATCCCTGGGTCGGACTGAAGCTTTCTTT; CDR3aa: CAIRSLGRTEAFF
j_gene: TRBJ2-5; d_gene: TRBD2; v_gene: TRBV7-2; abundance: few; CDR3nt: TGTGCCAGCAGCCCTAGGGCTAGCGGGAGGCAAGAGACCCAGTACTTC; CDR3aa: CASSPRASGRQETQYF
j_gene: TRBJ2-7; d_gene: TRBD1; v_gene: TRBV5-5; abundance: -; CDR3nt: TGTGCCAGCAGGGGGACAGGGGGCGCCGAGCAGTACTTC; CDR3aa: CASRGTGGAEQYF
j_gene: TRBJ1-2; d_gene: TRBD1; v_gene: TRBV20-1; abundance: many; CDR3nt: TGCAGTGCTAGTTCGGACAGGGCTAACTATGGCTACACCTTC; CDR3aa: CSASSDRANYGYTF
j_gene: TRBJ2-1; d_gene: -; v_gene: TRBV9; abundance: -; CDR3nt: TGTGCCAGCAGCGTACTTAGCGGAGGGGTCTACAATGAGCAGTTCTTC; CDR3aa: CASSVLSGGVYNEQFF
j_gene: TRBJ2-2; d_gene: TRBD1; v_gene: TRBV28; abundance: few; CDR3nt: TGTGCCAGCAGAGAAGGGGGCGTCGGAGGCGGGGAGCTGTTTTTT; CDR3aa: CASREGGVGGGELFF
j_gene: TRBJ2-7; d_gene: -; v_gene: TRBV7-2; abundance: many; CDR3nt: TGTGCCAGCAGCTTAGGTACCTACAGTTCCTACGAGCAGTACTTC; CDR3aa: CASSLGTYSSYEQYF
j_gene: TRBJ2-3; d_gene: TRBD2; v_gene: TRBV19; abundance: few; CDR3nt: TGTGCCAGTAGCCATATAGCGGGAAGCACAGATACGCAGTATTTT; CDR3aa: CASSHIAGSTDTQYF
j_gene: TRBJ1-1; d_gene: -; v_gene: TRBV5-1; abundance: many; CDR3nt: TGCGCCAGCAGTTCCCCTGGGAACACTGAAGCTTTCTTT; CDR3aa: CASSSPGNTEAFF
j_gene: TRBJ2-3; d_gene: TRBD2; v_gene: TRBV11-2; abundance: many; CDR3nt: TGTGCCAGCAGCTTAGATGGGCGTGGGACTAGCTGGGCAGATACGCAGTATTTT; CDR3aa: CASSLDGRGTSWADTQYF
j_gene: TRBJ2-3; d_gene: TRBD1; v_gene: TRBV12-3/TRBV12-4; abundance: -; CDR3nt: TGTGCCAGCAGTTTAGGGACAGGGGTTACAGATACGCAGTATTTT; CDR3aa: CASSLGTGVTDTQYF
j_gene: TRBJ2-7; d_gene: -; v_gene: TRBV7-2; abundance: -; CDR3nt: TGTGCCAGCAGCCCGGTCAGGCACGAGCAGTACTTC; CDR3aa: CASSPVRHEQYF
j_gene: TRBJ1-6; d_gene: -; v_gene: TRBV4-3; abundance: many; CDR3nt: TGCGCCAGCAGCCAAGATCGTCCGGTTAGCTCCTATAATTCACCCCTCCACTTT; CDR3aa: CASSQDRPVSSYNSPLHF
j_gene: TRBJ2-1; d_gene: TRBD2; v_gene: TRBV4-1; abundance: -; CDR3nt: TGCGCCAGCAGCCAAGCGGGAGGCTCCTACAATGAGCAGTTCTTC; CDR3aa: CASSQAGGSYNEQFF
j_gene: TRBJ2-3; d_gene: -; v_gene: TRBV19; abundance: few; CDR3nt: TGTGCCAGTCGTAGAAGGCAGAACACAGATACGCAGTATTTT; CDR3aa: CASRRRQNTDTQYF
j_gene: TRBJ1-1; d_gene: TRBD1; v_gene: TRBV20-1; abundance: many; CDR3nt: TGCAGTGCTGGACAGGCTTTAGACACTGAAGCTTTCTTT; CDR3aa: CSAGQALDTEAFF
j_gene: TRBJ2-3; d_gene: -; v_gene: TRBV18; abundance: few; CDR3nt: TGTGCCAGCTCACCAACTGGGAATACGCAGTATTTT; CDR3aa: CASSPTGNTQYF
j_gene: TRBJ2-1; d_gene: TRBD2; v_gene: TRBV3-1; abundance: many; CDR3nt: TGTGCCAGCAGCCAATTTGTACTAGCGGTTTTTGATGAGCAGTTCTTC; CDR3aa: CASSQFVLAVFDEQFF
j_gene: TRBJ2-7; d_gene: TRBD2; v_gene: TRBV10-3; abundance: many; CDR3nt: TGTGCCATCAGTGGAGGCGGGGGGGTACTCGAGCAGTACTTC; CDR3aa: CAISGGGGVLEQYF
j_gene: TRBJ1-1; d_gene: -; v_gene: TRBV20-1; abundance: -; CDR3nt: TGCAGTGCCAGCGAATGGGAGGGAGACCCTGAAGCTTTCTTT; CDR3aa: CSASEWEGDPEAFF
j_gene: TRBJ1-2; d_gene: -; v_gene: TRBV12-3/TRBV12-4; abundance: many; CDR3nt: TGTGCCAGCAGTTTTAAAGCTAACTATGGCTACACCTTC; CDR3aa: CASSFKANYGYTF
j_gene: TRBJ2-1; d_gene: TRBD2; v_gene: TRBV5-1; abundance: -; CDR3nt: TGCGCCAGCAGCTTGGCCCCAGCGGGGAACAATGAGCAGTTCTTC; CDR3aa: CASSLAPAGNNEQFF
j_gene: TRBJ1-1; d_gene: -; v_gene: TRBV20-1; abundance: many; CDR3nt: TGCAGTGCTATAACACCGACGAACACTGAAGCTTTCTTT; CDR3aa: CSAITPTNTEAFF
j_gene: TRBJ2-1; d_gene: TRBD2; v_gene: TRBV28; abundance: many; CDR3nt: TGTGCCAGCAGTCAAAGCGGGGGGGACAATGAGCAGTTCTTC; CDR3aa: CASSQSGGDNEQFF
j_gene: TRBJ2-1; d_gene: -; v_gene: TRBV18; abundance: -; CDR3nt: TGTGCCAGCTCACCACCGTTCTCGAACAATGAGCAGTTCTTC; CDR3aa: CASSPPFSNNEQFF
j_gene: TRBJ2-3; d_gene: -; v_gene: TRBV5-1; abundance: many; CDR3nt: TGCGCCAGCAGCTCGGAGATGGCAGATACGCAGTATTTT; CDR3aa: CASSSEMADTQYF
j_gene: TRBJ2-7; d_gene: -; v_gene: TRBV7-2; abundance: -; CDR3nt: TGTGCCAGCAGCTTAGCCCAGGGGGCCGGGGGGGAGCAGTACTTC; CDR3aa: CASSLAQGAGGEQYF
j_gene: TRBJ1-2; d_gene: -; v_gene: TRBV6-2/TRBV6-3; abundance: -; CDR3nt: TGTGCCAGCGGAGGCGGGATGTATGGCTACACCTTC; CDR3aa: CASGGGMYGYTF
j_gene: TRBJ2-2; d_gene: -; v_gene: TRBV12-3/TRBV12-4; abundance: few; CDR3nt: TGTGCCAGCAGTCCCCCGGGACACAACACCGGGGAGCTGTTTTTT; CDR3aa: CASSPPGHNTGELFF
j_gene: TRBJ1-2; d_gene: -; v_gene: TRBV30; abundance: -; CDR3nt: TGTGCCTGGAGTGCAACCGGAGGGGCCACAACCTTC; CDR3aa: CAWSATGGATTF
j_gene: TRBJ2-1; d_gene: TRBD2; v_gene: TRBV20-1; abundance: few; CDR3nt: TGCAATGCTAGCGGCCGCTCCTACAATGAGCAGTTCTTC; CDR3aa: CNASGRSYNEQFF
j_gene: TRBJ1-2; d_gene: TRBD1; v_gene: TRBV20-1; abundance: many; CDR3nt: TGCAGTGCTAGAGATCTCTATGCCAGGGGGGAATCTGGCTACACCTTC; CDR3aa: CSARDLYARGESGYTF